This T cell receptor beta chain was identified during a study of T cells in Graves' hyperthyroidism and ophthalmopathy. Amplification targeted TCR beta CDR3 regions from RNA transcripts. A set of HTBI primers served as the primers for a first-round RT-PCR of the TCR CDR3. TCRdb called the multiplex PCR reads again in MiXCR, with one record for every CDR3 protein. The table lists roughly 520,000 distinct CDR3 sequences, roughly 25% of them singletons. This clonotype was observed at least ten times. The V gene end was trimmed by 6 bases and the J gene end by 6 bases; junction bases not matched to a gene: 6. Germline V gene data show CDR1 as SGHTA and CDR2 as FQGNSA. CDR3 size: 14 residues.

The sample comprised blood. This receptor was obtained from a woman between 25 and 40 years old with Graves' ophthalmopathy. V usage is TRBV7-2 and J usage is TRBJ2-7, with 12 bases matching TRBD2. The CDR3 region has the DNA TGTGCCAGCAGGGCCGGACTAGCGGGGCGCGAGCAGTACTTC. This codes for CASRAGLAGREQYF.